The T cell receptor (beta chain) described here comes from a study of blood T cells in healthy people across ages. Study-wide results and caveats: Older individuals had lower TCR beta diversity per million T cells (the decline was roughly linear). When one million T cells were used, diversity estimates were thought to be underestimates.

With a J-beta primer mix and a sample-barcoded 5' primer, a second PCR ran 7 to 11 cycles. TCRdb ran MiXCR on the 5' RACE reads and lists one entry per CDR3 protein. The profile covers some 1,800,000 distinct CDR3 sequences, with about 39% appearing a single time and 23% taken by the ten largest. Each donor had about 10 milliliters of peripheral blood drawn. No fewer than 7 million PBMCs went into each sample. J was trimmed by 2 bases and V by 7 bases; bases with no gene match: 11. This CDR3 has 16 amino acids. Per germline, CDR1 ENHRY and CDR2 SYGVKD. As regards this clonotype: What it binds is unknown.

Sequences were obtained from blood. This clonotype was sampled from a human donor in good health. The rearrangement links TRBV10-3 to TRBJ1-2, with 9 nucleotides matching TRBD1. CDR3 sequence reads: CAITSWTGAKNYGYTF. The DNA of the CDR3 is TGTGCCATCACAAGTTGGACAGGGGCGAAGAACTATGGCTACACCTTC.